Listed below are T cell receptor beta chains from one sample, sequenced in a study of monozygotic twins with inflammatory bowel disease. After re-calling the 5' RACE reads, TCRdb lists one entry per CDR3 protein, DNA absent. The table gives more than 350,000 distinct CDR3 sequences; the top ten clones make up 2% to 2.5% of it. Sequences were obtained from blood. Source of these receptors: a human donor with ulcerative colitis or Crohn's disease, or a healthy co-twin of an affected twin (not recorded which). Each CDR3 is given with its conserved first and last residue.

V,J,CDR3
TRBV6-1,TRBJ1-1,CASSPQITVVFIEAFF
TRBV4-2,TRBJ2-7,CASSQEWVAGGPFGEQYF
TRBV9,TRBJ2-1,CASSPRRGGSVDNEQFF
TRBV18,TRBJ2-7,CASSPTQGNYEQYF
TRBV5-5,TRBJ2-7,CASSLTGNSYEQYF
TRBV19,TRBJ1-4,CASSTRTGGFEKLFF
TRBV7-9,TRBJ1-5,CASSPGVGVGQPQHF
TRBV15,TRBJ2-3,CATSMDRTSTDTQYF
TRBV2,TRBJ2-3,CASRKTGLGDTQYF
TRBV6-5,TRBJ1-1,CASSYETNTEAFF
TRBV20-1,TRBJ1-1,CSAPRQGYTEAFF
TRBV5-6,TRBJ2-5,CASSLPDVLISQYF
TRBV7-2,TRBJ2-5,CASSLVWGQETQYF
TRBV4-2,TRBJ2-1,CASSQDSRYEQFF
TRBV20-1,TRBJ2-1,CSARLLAGVSYNEQFF
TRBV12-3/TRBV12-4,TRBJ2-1,CASSRRDLAYNEQFF
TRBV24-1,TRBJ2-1,CATSDLGGTVYNEQFF
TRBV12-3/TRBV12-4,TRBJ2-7,CASSSRTGGYEQYF
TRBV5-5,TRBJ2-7,CASSFSGLGVYEQYF
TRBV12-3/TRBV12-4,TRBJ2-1,CASRKDNEQFF
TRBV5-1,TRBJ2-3,CASWGGVSTDTQYF
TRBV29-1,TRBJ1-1,CSVVQMNTEAFF
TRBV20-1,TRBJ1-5,CSASGTNPNQPQHF
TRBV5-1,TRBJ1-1,CASTNPGSFSEAFF
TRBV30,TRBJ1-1,CAWTLGVMNTEAFF
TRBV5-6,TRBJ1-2,CASSWDFYGYTF
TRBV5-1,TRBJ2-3,CASSLEATSGGGMNTQYF
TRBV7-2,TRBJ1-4,CASSFDRGQEKLFF
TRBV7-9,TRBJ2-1,CASSFRDIYDEQFF
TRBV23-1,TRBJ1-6,CASSQWRFSSYNSPLHF
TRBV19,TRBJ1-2,CASSPGAGGTGYTF
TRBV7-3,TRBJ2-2,CASSLVQTASTGELFF
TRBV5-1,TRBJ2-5,CASSLRAGVGETQYF
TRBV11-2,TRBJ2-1,CASSSTTGSYNEQFF
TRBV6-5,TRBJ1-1,CASSYSAGKSTEAFF
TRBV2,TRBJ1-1,CASSEVGGTEAFF
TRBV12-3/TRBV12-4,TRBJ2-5,CASRPGLLQETQYF
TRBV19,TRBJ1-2,CASGDRGYGYTF
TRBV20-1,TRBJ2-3,CSARDKRERSDTQYF
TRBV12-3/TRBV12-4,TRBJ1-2,CASRDWDLNYGYTF
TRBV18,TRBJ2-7,CASSPTSEYEQYF
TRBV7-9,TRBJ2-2,CASSILVPGELFF
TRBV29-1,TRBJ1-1,CSVQGRGGWTEAFF
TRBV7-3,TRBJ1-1,CASSLTGELSEAFF
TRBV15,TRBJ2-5,CATSSGQGVPETQYF
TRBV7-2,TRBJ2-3,CASSPLDGTDTQYF
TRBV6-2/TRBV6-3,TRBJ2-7,CASSQGDYSYEQYF
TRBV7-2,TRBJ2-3,CASSPGGPGDTQYF
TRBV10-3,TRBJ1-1,CAISGTGSISDSLNTEAFF
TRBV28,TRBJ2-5,CASSSQTGPYQETQYF
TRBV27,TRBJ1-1,CASSAAGLTEAFF
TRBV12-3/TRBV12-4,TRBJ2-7,CASTPGPAYEQYF